This T cell receptor (beta chain) was retrieved from a study of T cells in localized non-small cell lung cancer. Findings of the study overall: Appearance in adjacent lung was seen for a median approximately 58 of the top 100 tumor clones.

Assay: immunoSEQ multiplex PCR; the TCRdb copy retains only in-frame clones and omits some. The repertoire consists of tens of thousands of clones, with less than 90% occurring once and the leading ten covering approximately 32%. V was cut by 2 bases and J by 13 bases, with 18 bases left in between. Per the germline V gene, CDR1 is MNHNS and CDR2 is SASEGT. The CDR3 extends over 14 amino acids. Concerning this clone: The antigen is unknown.

The clonotype originates from a male donor at least 60 years old with stage I squamous cell lung carcinoma. This rearrangement joins TRBV6-1 to TRBJ1-5; the D is unclear. This specimen consisted of peripheral blood, obtained before any cancer treatment. The CDR3 reads CASSEIPVSRVQHF. Written as DNA, the CDR3 is TGTGCCAGCAGTGAAATTCCGGTCAGTAGGGTACAGCATTTT.